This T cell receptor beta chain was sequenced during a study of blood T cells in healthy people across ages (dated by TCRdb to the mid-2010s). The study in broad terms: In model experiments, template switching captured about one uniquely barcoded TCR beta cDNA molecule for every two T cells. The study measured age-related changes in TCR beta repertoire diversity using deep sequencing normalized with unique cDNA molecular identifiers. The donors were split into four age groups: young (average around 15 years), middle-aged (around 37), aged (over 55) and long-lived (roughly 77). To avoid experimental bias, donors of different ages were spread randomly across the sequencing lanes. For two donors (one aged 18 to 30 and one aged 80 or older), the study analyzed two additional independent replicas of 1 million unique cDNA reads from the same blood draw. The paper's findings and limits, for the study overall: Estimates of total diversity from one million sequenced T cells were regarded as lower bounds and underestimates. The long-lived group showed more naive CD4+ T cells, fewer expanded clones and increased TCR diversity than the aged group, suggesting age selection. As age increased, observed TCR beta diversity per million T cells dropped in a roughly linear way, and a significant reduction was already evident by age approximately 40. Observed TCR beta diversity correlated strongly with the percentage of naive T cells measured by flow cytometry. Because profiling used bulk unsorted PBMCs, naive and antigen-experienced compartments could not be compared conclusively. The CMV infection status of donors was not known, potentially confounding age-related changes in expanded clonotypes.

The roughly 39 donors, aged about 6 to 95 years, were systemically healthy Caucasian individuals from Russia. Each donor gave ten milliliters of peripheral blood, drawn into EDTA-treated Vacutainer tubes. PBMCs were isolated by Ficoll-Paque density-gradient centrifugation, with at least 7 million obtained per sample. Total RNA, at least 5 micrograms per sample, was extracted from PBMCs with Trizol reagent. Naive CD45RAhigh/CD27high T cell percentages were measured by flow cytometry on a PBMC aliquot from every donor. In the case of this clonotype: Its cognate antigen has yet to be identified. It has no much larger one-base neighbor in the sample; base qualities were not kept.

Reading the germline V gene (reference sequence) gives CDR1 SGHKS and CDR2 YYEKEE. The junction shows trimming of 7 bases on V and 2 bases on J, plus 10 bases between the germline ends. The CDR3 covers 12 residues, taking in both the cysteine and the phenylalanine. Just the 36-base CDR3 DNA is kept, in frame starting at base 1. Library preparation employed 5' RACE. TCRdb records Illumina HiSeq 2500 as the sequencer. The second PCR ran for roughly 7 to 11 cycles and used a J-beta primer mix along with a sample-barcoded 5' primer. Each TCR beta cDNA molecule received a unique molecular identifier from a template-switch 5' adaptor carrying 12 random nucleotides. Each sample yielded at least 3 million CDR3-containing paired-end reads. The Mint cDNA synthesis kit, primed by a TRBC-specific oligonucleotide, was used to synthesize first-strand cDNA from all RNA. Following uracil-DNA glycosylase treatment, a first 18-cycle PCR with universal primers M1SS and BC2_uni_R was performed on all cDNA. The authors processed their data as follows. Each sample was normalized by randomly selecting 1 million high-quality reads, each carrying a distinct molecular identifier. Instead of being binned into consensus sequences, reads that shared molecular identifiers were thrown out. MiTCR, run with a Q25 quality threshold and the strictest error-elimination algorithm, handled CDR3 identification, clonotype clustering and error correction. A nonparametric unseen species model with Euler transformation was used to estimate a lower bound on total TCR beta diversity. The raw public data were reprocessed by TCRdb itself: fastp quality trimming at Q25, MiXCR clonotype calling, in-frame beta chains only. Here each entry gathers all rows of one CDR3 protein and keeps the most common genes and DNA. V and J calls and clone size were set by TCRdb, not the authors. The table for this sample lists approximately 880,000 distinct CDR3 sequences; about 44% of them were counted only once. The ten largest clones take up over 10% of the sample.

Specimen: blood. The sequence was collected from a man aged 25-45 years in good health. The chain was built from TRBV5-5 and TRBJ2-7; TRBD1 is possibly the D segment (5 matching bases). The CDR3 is CASGREAYEQYF. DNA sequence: TGTGCCAGCGGCAGGGAAGCCTACGAGCAGTACTTC.